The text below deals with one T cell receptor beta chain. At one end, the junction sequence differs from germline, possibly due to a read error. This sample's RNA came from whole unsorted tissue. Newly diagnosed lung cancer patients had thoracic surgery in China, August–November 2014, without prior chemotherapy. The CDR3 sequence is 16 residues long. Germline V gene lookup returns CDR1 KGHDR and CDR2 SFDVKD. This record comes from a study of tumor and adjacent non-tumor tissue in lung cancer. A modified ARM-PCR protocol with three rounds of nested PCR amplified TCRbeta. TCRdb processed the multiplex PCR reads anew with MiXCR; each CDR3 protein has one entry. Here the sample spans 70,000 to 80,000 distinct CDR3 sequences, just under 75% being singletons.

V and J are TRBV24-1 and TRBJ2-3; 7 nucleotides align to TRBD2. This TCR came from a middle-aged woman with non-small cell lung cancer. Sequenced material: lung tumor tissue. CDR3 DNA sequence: TGTACCACCAGTGGACGAAGCGGGGCCGGCATAGATACGCAGTATTTT. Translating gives CTTSGRSGAGIDTQYF.